Listed below are T cell receptor beta chains from one sample, sequenced in a study of T-cell reconstitution after alpha-beta-depleted transplantation in children. MiXCR, applied by TCRdb to the PCR reads, yields one record per CDR3 protein. The table has 300,000 or so distinct CDR3 sequences, roughly 9.5% seen once. Sequenced here: PBMCs from the stem cell graft donor, sampled from the stem cell graft. The source of these receptors is a human donor who donated a stem cell graft to a child with SCID. The CDR3 runs from the conserved cysteine through the conserved F or W. The D gene is left open where the match is weak. For some rows the clone size is stated as once, few or many, or as a class when expanded; others skip it.

CDR3aa: CASSAEYSPLHF
CDR3nt: TGTGCCAGCAGCGCCGAATATTCACCCCTCCACTTT
j_gene: TRBJ1-6
abundance: few
v_gene: TRBV7-9
d_gene: -
len: 12

CDR3aa: CASSSSGGEFYEQYF
CDR3nt: TGTGCCAGCTCGTCTAGCGGGGGGGAGTTCTACGAGCAGTACTTC
j_gene: TRBJ2-7
abundance: few
v_gene: TRBV18
d_gene: TRBD2
len: 15

CDR3aa: CASSPRGEKLFF
CDR3nt: TGTGCCAGCAGCCCCAGAGGTGAAAAACTGTTTTTT
j_gene: TRBJ1-4
abundance: few
v_gene: TRBV11-2
d_gene: -
len: 12

CDR3aa: CASSPTGIGTDTQYF
CDR3nt: TGCGCCAGCAGCCCCACAGGGATTGGCACAGATACGCAGTATTTT
j_gene: TRBJ2-3
abundance: many
v_gene: TRBV5-1
d_gene: -
len: 15

CDR3aa: CASRGTGGPRETQYF
CDR3nt: TGTGCCAGCAGGGGGACAGGGGGCCCTCGAGAGACCCAGTACTTC
j_gene: TRBJ2-5
abundance: -
v_gene: TRBV12-3/TRBV12-4
d_gene: TRBD1
len: 15

CDR3aa: CASSFKSWTDTQYF
CDR3nt: TGCGCCAGCAGCTTCAAGAGTTGGACAGATACGCAGTATTTT
j_gene: TRBJ2-3
abundance: few
v_gene: TRBV5-1
d_gene: -
len: 14

CDR3aa: CASRSGDYGYTF
CDR3nt: TGTGCCAGCAGGTCGGGCGACTATGGCTACACCTTC
j_gene: TRBJ1-2
abundance: -
v_gene: TRBV25-1
d_gene: -
len: 12

CDR3aa: CSVDGRGAGGSWTGELFF
CDR3nt: TGCAGCGTTGATGGACGGGGAGCAGGGGGATCGTGGACCGGGGAGCTGTTTTTT
j_gene: TRBJ2-2
abundance: many
v_gene: TRBV29-1
d_gene: TRBD1
len: 18

CDR3aa: CASSQGDSTDTQYF
CDR3nt: TGTGCCAGCAGCCAAGGCGACAGCACAGATACGCAGTATTTT
j_gene: TRBJ2-3
abundance: -
v_gene: TRBV3-1
d_gene: -
len: 14

CDR3aa: CSALVVAGSNEQFF
CDR3nt: TGCAGTGCCCTCGTGGTAGCGGGGTCAAATGAGCAGTTCTTC
j_gene: TRBJ2-1
abundance: few
v_gene: TRBV20-1
d_gene: TRBD2
len: 14

CDR3aa: CASSPGTGVTYGYTF
CDR3nt: TGCGCCAGCAGCCCCGGGACAGGGGTGACCTATGGCTACACCTTC
j_gene: TRBJ1-2
abundance: few
v_gene: TRBV5-1
d_gene: TRBD1
len: 15

CDR3aa: CASTTDVGTGELFF
CDR3nt: TGCGCCAGCACCACCGACGTAGGCACCGGGGAGCTGTTTTTT
j_gene: TRBJ2-2
abundance: -
v_gene: TRBV5-1
d_gene: -
len: 14

CDR3aa: CASRGQTSFRSTDTQYF
CDR3nt: TGTGCCAGCAGGGGACAGACTAGCTTCCGCTCCACAGATACGCAGTATTTT
j_gene: TRBJ2-3
abundance: few
v_gene: TRBV6-4
d_gene: -
len: 17

CDR3aa: CSARSRTTNEKLFF
CDR3nt: TGCAGTGCTAGGTCAAGAACAACTAATGAAAAACTGTTTTTT
j_gene: TRBJ1-4
abundance: few
v_gene: TRBV20-1
d_gene: -
len: 14

CDR3aa: CASRPGQGASPLHF
CDR3nt: TGTGCCAGCAGGCCGGGACAGGGAGCTTCACCCCTCCACTTT
j_gene: TRBJ1-6
abundance: -
v_gene: TRBV2
d_gene: TRBD1
len: 14

CDR3aa: CASSERSATQYF
CDR3nt: TGTGCCAGCAGTGAAAGGTCAGCTACGCAGTATTTT
j_gene: TRBJ2-3
abundance: -
v_gene: TRBV2
d_gene: -
len: 12

CDR3aa: CSARDSGPRVFQPQHF
CDR3nt: TGCAGTGCTAGAGATAGCGGACCCAGGGTTTTTCAGCCCCAGCATTTT
j_gene: TRBJ1-5
abundance: few
v_gene: TRBV20-1
d_gene: -
len: 16

CDR3aa: CASSLGSGAYEQYF
CDR3nt: TGTGCCAGCAGCTTGGGGTCGGGGGCCTACGAGCAGTACTTC
j_gene: TRBJ2-7
abundance: -
v_gene: TRBV5-5
d_gene: -
len: 14

CDR3aa: CASSIRDRAYPRPSF
CDR3nt: TGTGCCAGCAGCATCCGGGACAGGGCCTACCCCCGGCCTTCCTTC
j_gene: TRBJ2-5
abundance: few
v_gene: TRBV9
d_gene: TRBD1
len: 15

CDR3aa: CASSPQGGKNIQYF
CDR3nt: TGTGCCAGCTCACCGCAGGGTGGCAAAAACATTCAGTACTTC
j_gene: TRBJ2-4
abundance: few
v_gene: TRBV18
d_gene: -
len: 14

CDR3aa: CASSETGGPPAEQFF
CDR3nt: TGTGCCAGCAGTGAAACTGGGGGCCCCCCAGCCGAGCAGTTCTTC
j_gene: TRBJ2-1
abundance: -
v_gene: TRBV6-1
d_gene: -
len: 15

CDR3aa: CASSSLEETQYF
CDR3nt: TGTGCCAGCAGCTCTTTAGAAGAGACCCAGTACTTC
j_gene: TRBJ2-5
abundance: many
v_gene: TRBV7-9
d_gene: -
len: 12

CDR3aa: CASSPRERGGNTGELFF
CDR3nt: TGTGCCAGCAGTCCACGAGAGCGGGGGGGGAACACCGGGGAGCTGTTTTTT
j_gene: TRBJ2-2
abundance: many
v_gene: TRBV12-3/TRBV12-4
d_gene: TRBD2
len: 17

CDR3aa: CASSPQTTTTYNEQFF
CDR3nt: TGCGCCAGCAGCCCGCAGACTACGACCACCTACAATGAGCAGTTCTTC
j_gene: TRBJ2-1
abundance: few
v_gene: TRBV5-1
d_gene: -
len: 16

CDR3aa: CASSLDSGNEKLFF
CDR3nt: TGTGCCAGCAGCTTGGACAGCGGTAATGAAAAACTGTTTTTT
j_gene: TRBJ1-4
abundance: few
v_gene: TRBV7-9
d_gene: -
len: 14

CDR3aa: CASSTGVWGNEKLFF
CDR3nt: TGTGCCAGCAGCACAGGGGTATGGGGAAATGAAAAACTGTTTTTT
j_gene: TRBJ1-4
abundance: -
v_gene: TRBV7-6
d_gene: TRBD1
len: 15

CDR3aa: CASSMDDRANSPLHF
CDR3nt: TGTGCCAGCAGCATGGACGACAGGGCAAATTCACCCCTCCACTTT
j_gene: TRBJ1-6
abundance: -
v_gene: TRBV7-9
d_gene: TRBD1
len: 15

CDR3aa: CASSLVRTGYTF
CDR3nt: TGTGCCAGCAGCTTAGTGCGGACTGGCTACACCTTC
j_gene: TRBJ1-2
abundance: -
v_gene: TRBV7-9
d_gene: -
len: 12

CDR3aa: CASSQGSGTFHEQFF
CDR3nt: TGTGCCAGCAGCCAGGGTAGCGGGACGTTCCATGAGCAGTTCTTC
j_gene: TRBJ2-1
abundance: -
v_gene: TRBV3-1
d_gene: TRBD2
len: 15

CDR3aa: CASSLNPGRTSPLHF
CDR3nt: TGTGCCAGCAGCTTAAATCCAGGCCGGACTTCACCCCTCCACTTT
j_gene: TRBJ1-6
abundance: -
v_gene: TRBV7-3
d_gene: -
len: 15

CDR3aa: CASTISTDSPLHF
CDR3nt: TGCGCCAGCACCATCTCGACAGATTCACCCCTCCACTTT
j_gene: TRBJ1-6
abundance: many
v_gene: TRBV5-1
d_gene: -
len: 13

CDR3aa: CASSVDSGYNEQFF
CDR3nt: TGCGCCAGCAGTGTGGACAGTGGCTACAATGAGCAGTTCTTC
j_gene: TRBJ2-1
abundance: -
v_gene: TRBV10-2
d_gene: -
len: 14

CDR3aa: CASREDGPTQYF
CDR3nt: TGCGCCAGCAGAGAAGACGGCCCGACCCAGTACTTC
j_gene: TRBJ2-5
abundance: many
v_gene: TRBV5-1
d_gene: -
len: 12

CDR3aa: CAIYHLEANYGYTF
CDR3nt: TGTGCCATATACCATCTCGAAGCAAACTATGGCTACACCTTC
j_gene: TRBJ1-2
abundance: few
v_gene: TRBV2
d_gene: -
len: 14

CDR3aa: CASSVSGGAYNEQFF
CDR3nt: TGTGCCAGCAGTGTTAGCGGGGGGGCCTACAATGAGCAGTTCTTC
j_gene: TRBJ2-1
abundance: -
v_gene: TRBV6-1
d_gene: TRBD2
len: 15

CDR3aa: CASRQGDFSYEQYF
CDR3nt: TGCGCCAGTCGGCAGGGGGATTTTTCCTACGAGCAGTACTTC
j_gene: TRBJ2-7
abundance: few
v_gene: TRBV10-2
d_gene: TRBD1
len: 14

CDR3aa: CASSSPGRAINEQFF
CDR3nt: TGTGCCAGCAGCTCTCCGGGCAGGGCGATAAATGAGCAGTTCTTC
j_gene: TRBJ2-1
abundance: -
v_gene: TRBV7-3
d_gene: -
len: 15

CDR3aa: CASSPAPDREVTEAFF
CDR3nt: TGTGCCAGCAGTCCCGCCCCTGACAGGGAGGTCACTGAAGCTTTCTTT
j_gene: TRBJ1-1
abundance: -
v_gene: TRBV27
d_gene: TRBD1
len: 16

CDR3aa: CAISIGKGPYNEQFF
CDR3nt: TGTGCCATCAGTATAGGGAAGGGCCCCTACAATGAGCAGTTCTTC
j_gene: TRBJ2-1
abundance: -
v_gene: TRBV10-3
d_gene: -
len: 15

CDR3aa: CASSFGQANEKLFF
CDR3nt: TGTGCCAGCAGTTTTGGGCAGGCGAATGAAAAACTGTTTTTT
j_gene: TRBJ1-4
abundance: many
v_gene: TRBV27
d_gene: -
len: 14

CDR3aa: CASSLGSDEKLFF
CDR3nt: TGTGCCAGCAGCTTGGGATCGGATGAAAAACTGTTTTTT
j_gene: TRBJ1-4
abundance: -
v_gene: TRBV5-5
d_gene: -
len: 13

CDR3aa: CASSESNRGGEQFF
CDR3nt: TGCGCCAGCAGTGAGTCGAACCGGGGAGGGGAGCAGTTCTTC
j_gene: TRBJ2-1
abundance: -
v_gene: TRBV10-1
d_gene: TRBD2
len: 14

CDR3aa: CASSRISAGQNEKLFF
CDR3nt: TGTGCCAGCAGCCGAATATCTGCGGGGCAGAATGAAAAACTGTTTTTT
j_gene: TRBJ1-4
abundance: -
v_gene: TRBV27
d_gene: -
len: 16

CDR3aa: CASLPQPADATGELFF
CDR3nt: TGTGCCAGCTTGCCTCAACCAGCGGACGCCACCGGGGAGCTGTTTTTT
j_gene: TRBJ2-2
abundance: few
v_gene: TRBV2
d_gene: -
len: 16

CDR3aa: CASSLDRDRGPGPYEQYF
CDR3nt: TGCGCCAGCAGCTTGGATCGGGACAGGGGGCCCGGGCCCTACGAGCAGTACTTC
j_gene: TRBJ2-7
abundance: -
v_gene: TRBV5-1
d_gene: TRBD1
len: 18

CDR3aa: CASSLGRADEQYF
CDR3nt: TGCGCCAGCAGCTTGGGAAGGGCGGACGAGCAGTACTTC
j_gene: TRBJ2-7
abundance: once
v_gene: TRBV5-1
d_gene: -
len: 13

CDR3aa: CASSLSAGGTRNTIYF
CDR3nt: TGTGCCAGCAGTTTATCCGCGGGTGGTACTAGGAACACCATATATTTT
j_gene: TRBJ1-3
abundance: many
v_gene: TRBV28
d_gene: -
len: 16

CDR3aa: CASSSRVLWGTEAFF
CDR3nt: TGTGCCAGCAGTTCCCGGGTCCTCTGGGGGACTGAAGCTTTCTTT
j_gene: TRBJ1-1
abundance: -
v_gene: TRBV12-3/TRBV12-4
d_gene: -
len: 15

CDR3aa: CASSLAGIGPNEKLFF
CDR3nt: TGTGCCAGCAGCTTGGCCGGGATTGGGCCTAATGAAAAACTGTTTTTT
j_gene: TRBJ1-4
abundance: many
v_gene: TRBV7-9
d_gene: -
len: 16

CDR3aa: CASAGVPNTEAFF
CDR3nt: TGTGCCAGCGCAGGGGTCCCGAACACTGAAGCTTTCTTT
j_gene: TRBJ1-1
abundance: -
v_gene: TRBV9
d_gene: -
len: 13

CDR3aa: CAITTTGLAGANTGELFF
CDR3nt: TGTGCCATCACCACAACCGGACTAGCGGGGGCCAACACCGGGGAGCTGTTTTTT
j_gene: TRBJ2-2
abundance: -
v_gene: TRBV10-3
d_gene: TRBD2
len: 18

CDR3aa: CASSLQGDTQYF
CDR3nt: TGTGCCAGCAGCCTACAGGGAGATACGCAGTATTTT
j_gene: TRBJ2-3
abundance: -
v_gene: TRBV6-5
d_gene: -
len: 12

CDR3aa: CASSASPGTSYERQYF
CDR3nt: TGTGCCAGCAGCGCCTCCCCGGGCACCTCCTACGAGCGGCAGTACTTC
j_gene: TRBJ2-7
abundance: -
v_gene: TRBV9
d_gene: -
len: 16